The 24 T cell receptor beta chains below were found in one sample sequenced in a study of read filtering for tumor transcriptome and immune sequencing. Molecular barcoded adaptors covering alpha/delta and beta/gamma chains were used on 400 ng RNA. A single record per CDR3 protein comes from TCRdb applying MiXCR to the reads. The repertoire holds 45,000 to 50,000 distinct CDR3 sequences, with roughly 12% as singletons. The sequencing sample was made of a population of CD138-negative cells sorted from bone marrow. Receptors were obtained from a donor at least 40 years old with multiple myeloma.

This clonotype appeared many times. V and J are TRBV9 and TRBJ2-2; 9 bases line up with TRBD2. J was trimmed by 2 bases and V by 3 bases; bases with no gene match: 8. The CDR3 covers 17 residues. CDR1 is SGDLS and CDR2 is YYNGEE in the germline V gene. The CDR3 region is CASSEVAGVVNTGELFF. Here the CDR3 DNA reads TGTGCCAGCAGCGAAGTAGCGGGAGTCGTAAACACCGGGGAGCTGTTTTTT. The whole variable domain, filled in from reference TRBV9 and TRBJ2-2, reads DSGVTQTPKHLITATGQRVTLRCSPRSGDLSVYWYQQSLDQGLQFLIQYYNGEERAKGNILERFSAQQFPDLHSELNLSSLELGDSALYFCASSEVAGVVNTGELFFGEGSRLTVL.

Note on this clonotype: This could be a read error, since a much larger clone is one nucleotide away. The chain is built from TRBV10-2 and TRBJ2-3; TRBD1 or TRBD2 may be the D gene (5 bases each). The CDR3 is made up of 13 amino acids. Germline V gene lookup returns CDR1 WSHSY and CDR2 SAAADI. For the CDR3, the DNA is TGTGCCATCAATCCAGGGACCACAGATACGCAGTATTTT. It yields the protein CAINPGTTDTQYF.

This clonotype was detected many times. The chain links TRBV7-9 to TRBJ2-1, with 9 bases lining up with TRBD2. J was trimmed by 7 bases and V by 4 bases; bases with no gene match: 5. This CDR3 contains 14 residues. Per germline, CDR1 SEHNR and CDR2 FQNEAQ (reference sequence). CDR3 bases: TGTGCCAGCAGCTCCGTAGCGGGAGCTAATGAGCAGTTCTTC. Its translation: CASSSVAGANEQFF. The variable domain in full, with the rest retrieved from reference TRBV7-9 and TRBJ2-1, is DTGVSQNPRHKITKRGQNVTFRCDPISEHNRLYWYRQTLGQGPEFLTYFQNEAQLEKSRLLSDRFSAERPKGSFSTLEIQRTEQGDSAMYLCASSSVAGANEQFFGPGTRLTVL.

This clonotype was counted many times. The chain uses TRBV28 and TRBJ2-4, with TRBD2 matching 11 bases. CDR3 length: 19 amino acids. Germline values: CDR1 MDHEN, CDR2 SYDVKM. Trimming cost V 2 bases and J 1 base; bases outside gene matches: 10. This CDR3 reads CASSLIAGGPRSAKNIQYF. The CDR3 DNA sequence: TGTGCCAGCAGTTTAATAGCGGGAGGGCCTCGGTCTGCCAAAAACATTCAGTACTTC. The full variable domain, completed using reference TRBV28 and TRBJ2-4, is DVKVTQSSRYLVKRTGEKVFLECVQDMDHENMFWYRQDPGLGLRLIYFSYDVKMKEKGDIPEGYSVSREKKERFSLILESASTNQTSMYLCASSLIAGGPRSAKNIQYFGAGTRLSVL.

There are many counts of this clonotype. Mismatch with germline at one junction end may stem from a read error. This chain connects TRBV6-1 to TRBJ2-2; D possibly corresponds to TRBD1 (5 bases). Per the germline V gene, CDR1 is MNHNS and CDR2 is SASEGT. This CDR3 region has 15 residues. CDR3 nucleotide sequence: TGTGCCAGCAGTGAACAGGGATCGAAGACCGGGGAGCTGTTTTTT. Amino acid sequence: CASSEQGSKTGELFF.

This clonotype showed up many times. This sequence joins TRBV7-9 and TRBJ2-3; 9 bases agree with TRBD2. Germline V gene lookup returns CDR1 SEHNR and CDR2 FQNEAQ (reference sequence). V shed 0 bases, J shed 4 bases, and the junction held 8 bases outside the gene matches. The CDR3 has 17 residues. CDR3 region: CASSLARKREVPDTQYF. DNA for the CDR3: TGTGCCAGCAGCTTAGCGCGAAAGCGGGAGGTCCCAGATACGCAGTATTTT.

Ten or more counts support this clonotype. J is TRBJ1-1 and V is TRBV5-6; maybe TRBD1 (5 bases). V lost 4 bases and J lost 8, with 15 bases in between. Germline assignment: CDR1 SGHDT and CDR2 YYEEEE. CDR3 size: 13 residues. CDR3 sequence reads: CASSLWGSREAFF. The CDR3 DNA reads TGTGCCAGCAGCCTCTGGGGCAGCCGCGAAGCTTTCTTT.

In regard to this clonotype: It may be a read error: a sequence one base away is much more abundant. The V call is TRBV5-6, the J call TRBJ2-2; either TRBD1 or TRBD2 may fit D (5 bases each). The V end was cut by 2 bases, the J end by 6 bases, with 17 bases between. CDR1 and CDR2 from the germline V gene are SGHDT and YYEEEE. The CDR3 contains 16 residues. CDR3 amino acids: CASSFWGRSLPGELFF. The CDR3 DNA sequence: TGTGCCAGCAGCTTCTGGGGACGATCCTTACCCGGGGAGCTGTTTTTT.

Ten or more counts support this clonotype. CDR3: CASSLVPTDTQYF. In DNA form, the CDR3 reads TGCGCCAGCAGCTTGGTTCCCACAGATACGCAGTATTTT. The chain has TRBV5-1 and TRBJ2-3; D gene unclear. The ends were cut back, 0 bases at V and 2 bases at J, with 4 bases in the middle. Germline V gene data show CDR1 as SGHRS and CDR2 as YFSETQ. The CDR3 contains 13 residues. Full variable domain (outside the CDR3, taken from reference TRBV5-1 and TRBJ2-3): KAGVTQTPRYLIKTRGQQVTLSCSPISGHRSVSWYQQTPGQGLQFLFEYFSETQRNKGNFPGRFSGRQFSNSRSEMNVSTLELGDSALYLCASSLVPTDTQYFGPGTRLTVL.

In this sample, this clonotype turned up many times. The chain has TRBV20-1 and TRBJ1-1; TRBD1 aligns across 7 bases. This CDR3 has 13 amino acids. V was clipped by 5 bases and J by 0 bases; unmatched bases: 3. Germline lookup yields CDR1 DFQATT and CDR2 SNEGSKA (reference sequence). CDR3 DNA: TGCAGTGCTCAACAGGGGCTGAACACTGAAGCTTTCTTT. It specifies CSAQQGLNTEAFF.

This clonotype was recorded many times. CDR3 residues: CSAISGGREQYF. CDR3 nucleotides: TGCAGTGCTATTAGCGGAGGCCGGGAGCAGTACTTC. J is TRBJ2-7 and V is TRBV20-1, with D possibly TRBD2 on 6 matching bases. CDR1 and CDR2 (germline): DFQATT, SNEGSKA (reference sequence). This CDR3 has 12 residues. Trimming cost V 4 bases and J 7 bases, with 14 bases left between them.

The sample holds many counts of this clonotype. The chain joins TRBV11-3 to TRBJ2-5; 7 nucleotides align to TRBD1. Germline V CDR1 and CDR2: SGHNT, YENEEA. V lost 1 base, J lost 3 bases, and 5 bases stayed unmatched. The CDR3 length is 15 residues. CDR3 amino acids: CASSLAGTAEETQYF. In nucleotides, the CDR3 is TGTGCCAGCAGCTTAGCGGGGACAGCAGAAGAGACCCAGTACTTC. Looking up the rest from reference TRBV11-3 and TRBJ2-5 gives the full variable domain: EAGVVQSPRYKIIEKKQPVAFWCNPISGHNTLYWYLQNLGQGPELLIRYENEEAVDDSQLPKDRFSAERLKGVDSTLKIQPAELGDSAVYLCASSLAGTAEETQYFGPGTRLLVL.

This clonotype showed up many times. The gene calls are TRBV29-1 and TRBJ2-3, with D perhaps TRBD2 (7 bases). Germline V CDR1 and CDR2: SQVTM, ANQGSEA. This CDR3 contains 14 residues. V lost 4 bases to trimming and J lost 5 bases, with 16 bases between them. Here the CDR3 DNA reads TGCAGCGTTGCCCCTAGCGGAGGGGGAGATACGCAGTATTTT. Its translation: CSVAPSGGGDTQYF.

This clonotype has at least ten counts. The genes are TRBV19 and TRBJ2-1, with TRBD2 matching 10 bases. With V trimmed by 4 bases and J by 3 bases, 6 bases remained unmatched. The CDR3 has 16 amino acids. CDR1 and CDR2 (germline): LNHDA, SQIVND (reference sequence). The CDR3 bases are TGTGCCAGTAGTACAGCCCGGACTAGCGGCTACAATGAGCAGTTCTTC. Translating it yields CASSTARTSGYNEQFF.

This clonotype was recorded many times. The chain joins TRBV6-6 to TRBJ2-7, with TRBD1 matching over 8 bases. From germline, CDR1 is MNHNY and CDR2 SVGAGI (reference sequence). V was pared by 0 bases and J by 4 bases, with 5 bases of the junction left unmatched. The CDR3 length is 15 residues. The CDR3 loop reads CASSYSVQGGYEQYF. CDR3 nucleotides: TGTGCCAGCAGTTACTCGGTACAGGGGGGATACGAGCAGTACTTC.

Comment on this clonotype: This may be a read error: a much more frequent sequence differs by one nucleotide. V gene TRBV5-4 combines with J gene TRBJ1-2; D is unclear. The V end was cut by 3 bases, the J end by 2 bases, with 11 bases between. This CDR3 spans 14 amino acids. From germline, CDR1 is SGHNT and CDR2 YYREEE (reference sequence). The CDR3 nucleotides are TGTGCCAGCAGCTCGACGATCTTAAACTATGGCTACACCTTC. Residues: CASSSTILNYGYTF.

This clonotype showed up many times. The V call is TRBV30, the J call TRBJ2-1; TRBD2 matches 8 bases. There are 13 residues in the CDR3. Germline V lookup: CDR1 GTSNPN, CDR2 SVGIG (reference sequence). After removal of 5 bases from V and 3 bases from J, the junction contained 3 bases not matched to a gene. Written as DNA, the CDR3 is TGTGCCTGGGTTAGCGGGGTCTACAATGAGCAGTTCTTC. As protein: CAWVSGVYNEQFF.

This clonotype was counted many times. The CDR3 DNA sequence: TGCGCCAGCAGCCACACAGGTTTTAGCCCTGAAGCTTTCTTT. Translation: CASSHTGFSPEAFF. The chain has TRBV4-1 and TRBJ1-1; D perhaps matches TRBD1 (5 bases). The length of the CDR3 is 14 residues. V was cut by 3 bases and J by 6 bases, with 14 bases left in between. Germline CDR1 and CDR2: MGHRA and YSYEKL.

As concerns this clonotype: It is likely a read error: a sequence one base away is far more abundant. The chain carries TRBV12-3 or TRBV12-4 and TRBJ2-5; a weak D match, TRBD2 (6 bases). The CDR3 spans 13 residues. Here the CDR3 reads CASGLRGGEAQYF. For the CDR3, the DNA is TGTGCTAGTGGTTTGAGGGGAGGCGAGGCCCAGTACTTC.

This clonotype was seen ten or more times. The V call is TRBV20-1, the J call TRBJ2-3, with TRBD1 identical over 7 bases. This CDR3 is built from 18 residues. The germline gives CDR1 DFQATT, CDR2 SNEGSKA (reference sequence). The ends lost 1 base at V and 1 base at J; junction bases unmatched: 14. CDR3 DNA sequence: TGCAGTGCTAGAGGCCCAGGACAGGCGGAGGTGGGCACAGATACGCAGTATTTT. This sequence encodes CSARGPGQAEVGTDTQYF.

This clonotype was detected many times. CDR3 region: CASSPNGNTEAFF. CDR3 DNA: TGTGCCAGCTCACCTAACGGGAACACTGAAGCTTTCTTT. This chain joins TRBV18 and TRBJ1-1; D remains unclear. V shed 3 bases and J shed 1 base, with 6 bases lying between them. CDR3 length: 13 residues. The V gene's germline CDR1 is KGHSH and CDR2 LQKENI. The full variable domain, in which reference TRBV18 and TRBJ1-1 provide the parts outside the CDR3, is NAGVMQNPRHLVRRRGQEARLRCSPMKGHSHVYWYRQLPEEGLKFMVYLQKENIIDESGMPKERFSAEFPKEGPSILRIQQVVRGDSAAYFCASSPNGNTEAFFGQGTRLTVV.

Within the sample, this clonotype is large. The chain links TRBV9 to TRBJ2-1; TRBD2 agrees at 7 bases. Trimming at V came to 4 bases and at J to 7 bases, leaving 11 bases not matched to a gene. This CDR3 has 15 residues. Germline V gene data show CDR1 as SGDLS and CDR2 as YYNGEE. CDR3 protein: CASSTSGAPANEQFF. The DNA of the CDR3 is TGTGCCAGCAGCACAAGCGGGGCCCCCGCTAATGAGCAGTTCTTC.

As to this clonotype: A far larger clone differs by one base, so this is likely a read error. The chain employs TRBV11-2 and TRBJ1-5; no clear D. Germline CDR1 reads SGHAT; CDR2 reads FQNNGV. The CDR3 covers 14 residues. CDR3 in DNA: TGTGCCTGCAGCTTAGGAGTCAGCAATCAGCCCCAGCATTTT. It is translated as CACSLGVSNQPQHF.

This clonotype has just a few counts. V and J are TRBV4-1 and TRBJ1-3, with D perhaps matching TRBD1 (5 bases). The CDR3 has 15 residues. CDR1 is MGHRA, CDR2 YSYEKL, per germline. Trimming cost V 0 bases and J 1 base, with 7 bases left between them. The CDR3 protein is CASSQDWGSGNTIYF. CDR3 in DNA: TGCGCCAGCAGCCAAGATTGGGGGTCTGGAAACACCATATATTTT.